The 15 T cell receptor beta chains given below trace back to one sample, sequenced in a study of T-cell memory formation after mild COVID-19. A single record per CDR3 protein comes from TCRdb applying MiXCR to the 5' RACE reads. In the table there are 250,000 to 350,000 distinct CDR3 sequences, around an eighth of which are singletons. The sample was PBMCs or a T cell subset sorted from them (not recorded which). Source of these receptors: a man aged 18 to 30 who had mild COVID-19 (a few samples of this study predate the infection). Cell type and time point are not known.

The chain is built from TRBV5-6 and TRBJ2-1, with 8 bases that match TRBD2. V lost 4 bases to trimming and J lost 6 bases; unmatched junction nucleotides: 9. The CDR3 loop spans 15 amino acids. Germline V gene lookup returns CDR1 SGHDT and CDR2 YYEEEE. The DNA of the CDR3 is TGTGCCAGCAGCCCTGGAGCGGGGGTTACCAATGAGCAGTTCTTC. It encodes CASSPGAGVTNEQFF.

The chain joins TRBV6-2 or TRBV6-3 to TRBJ2-7; D is ambiguous. CDR1 and CDR2 from the germline V gene are MNHEY and SVGEGT. The CDR3 has 11 amino acids. V gave up 0 bases and J gave up 7 bases, with 4 bases separating them. The CDR3 nucleotides are TGTGCCAGCAGTTACTCGCAGGAGCAGTACTTC. Translated, it gives CASSYSQEQYF.

The J gene is TRBJ1-4, the V gene TRBV5-1, with D maybe TRBD1 (5 bases). CDR3 size: 16 residues. The germline CDR1 and CDR2 sequences are SGHRS and YFSETQ. The V end lost 0 bases, the J end lost 0 bases, and 9 bases lay between the germline ends. The CDR3 DNA follows: TGCGCCAGCAGCTTGGGAGGGACCACAACTAATGAAAAACTGTTTTTT. Translated: CASSLGGTTTNEKLFF.

This clonotype was counted between two and nine times. The rearrangement links TRBV4-1 to TRBJ1-1; tentatively, D is TRBD1 (5 bases). CDR1 is MGHRA, CDR2 YSYEKL, per germline. Trimming removed 6 bases from V and 0 bases from J, with 14 bases in between. CDR3 length: 15 amino acids. In nucleotides, the CDR3 is TGCGCCAGCAGTCTGGTATGGGGGTTGAACACTGAAGCTTTCTTT. It encodes CASSLVWGLNTEAFF.

In its sample, this clonotype was seen many times. V usage is TRBV18 and J usage is TRBJ2-7, with 8 bases matching TRBD1. The CDR3 has 13 amino acids. Germline V gene sequence: CDR1 KGHSH, CDR2 LQKENI. With 5 bases clipped from V and 2 bases from J, the junction kept 2 bases outside the gene matches. The CDR3 DNA follows: TGTGCCAGCTCATCGGACAGGGCCTACGAGCAGTACTTC. Residues: CASSSDRAYEQYF.

This clonotype was seen more than once but under ten times. J is TRBJ2-7 and V is TRBV5-1, with TRBD2 identical over 8 bases. This CDR3 has 14 amino acids. CDR1 and CDR2 from the germline V gene are SGHRS and YFSETQ. V lost 7 bases to trimming and J lost 2 bases; unmatched junction nucleotides: 8. The CDR3 bases are TGCGCCAGCGGGACTAGTGCCCCAACCTACGAGCAGTACTTC. This sequence encodes CASGTSAPTYEQYF.

This clonotype was counted only a few times. The chain couples TRBV6-1 to TRBJ1-1; no clear D. Looked up from germline, CDR1 is MNHNS and CDR2 is SASEGT. Trimming removed 6 bases at V and 4 bases at J, with 15 bases between. This CDR3 is built from 14 residues. The CDR3 protein is CASRILGGVTEAFF. The CDR3 nucleotides are TGTGCCAGCAGAATCTTGGGAGGAGTCACTGAAGCTTTCTTT.

This clonotype was counted only a few times. The chain carries TRBV6-5 and TRBJ2-7, with TRBD1 matching over 7 bases. The germline V gene has CDR1 MNHEY and CDR2 SVGAGI. CDR3 length: 14 amino acids. After removal of 5 bases from V and 3 bases from J, the junction contained 7 bases not matched to a gene. The DNA of the CDR3 is TGTGCCAGCAGTCCCGGGACAGCATTCTACGAGCAGTACGTC. Amino acid sequence: CASSPGTAFYEQYV.

This clonotype was seen a handful of times. This chain joins TRBV27 and TRBJ2-3; possible D gene TRBD1, 6 bases. The germline V gene encodes CDR1 MNHEY and CDR2 SMNVEV (reference sequence). The CDR3 has 13 residues. V was trimmed by 4 bases and J by 4 bases, leaving 9 bases between them. As DNA, the CDR3 is TGTGCCAGCAGTTACTCAGGGGCAGATACGCAGTATTTT. Encoded protein: CASSYSGADTQYF.

The CDR3 coding sequence is TGTGCCAGCAGCCACCGGACAGGGCCGGAGACCCAGTACTTC. Its translation is CASSHRTGPETQYF. This chain uses TRBV5-5 with TRBJ2-5; 8 nucleotides align to TRBD1. V lost 4 bases and J lost 5; bases outside the gene matches: 7. Germline loops: CDR1 SGHKS, CDR2 YYEKEE (reference sequence). The CDR3 runs 14 residues.

J is TRBJ2-7 and V is TRBV6-2 or TRBV6-3, with 7 positions matching TRBD1. The CDR3 consists of 14 residues. Germline CDR1 MNHEY, CDR2 SVGEGT. V shed 6 bases, J shed 2 bases, and the junction held 7 bases outside the gene matches. Here the CDR3 reads CASSFIGTAYEQYF. The CDR3 DNA reads TGTGCCAGCAGCTTTATTGGGACAGCCTACGAGCAGTACTTC.

The V call is TRBV7-2, the J call TRBJ1-2; D uncertain. V lost 1 base to trimming and J lost 4 bases, with 13 bases between them. The germline V gene has CDR1 SGHTA and CDR2 FQGNSA. The CDR3 loop spans 15 amino acids. CDR3 sequence (DNA): TGTGCCAGCAGCTTAGATGGGGTGTTCCCCTATGGCTACACCTTC. It yields the protein CASSLDGVFPYGYTF.

The J gene is TRBJ2-1, the V gene TRBV5-1; no reliable D call. Trimming left V 0 bases short and J 5 bases short, with 9 bases between. Per germline, CDR1 SGHRS and CDR2 YFSETQ. The CDR3 has 14 residues. The CDR3 loop reads CASSLAHTNNEQFF. CDR3 DNA sequence: TGCGCCAGCAGCTTGGCCCACACAAACAATGAGCAGTTCTTC.

This chain links TRBV24-1 with TRBJ2-2, with D perhaps matching TRBD1 or TRBD2 (5 bases each). The germline CDR1 and CDR2 sequences are KGHDR and SFDVKD. The CDR3 runs to 12 residues. V was trimmed by 9 bases and J by 5 bases, leaving 9 bases between them. The CDR3 spells CATAWGTGELFF. Written as DNA, the CDR3 is TGTGCCACCGCATGGGGGACCGGGGAGCTGTTTTTT.

This clonotype occurred a few times. The chain employs TRBV6-4 and TRBJ2-3; TRBD2 matches 16 bases. V lost 3 bases, J lost 4 bases, and 1 base stayed unmatched. The CDR3 consists of 16 residues. Germline CDR1 reads MRHNA; CDR2 reads SNTAGT. CDR3 nucleotide sequence: TGTGCCAGCAGTGAGGGACTAGCGGGGGGGCCAGATACGCAGTATTTT. This translates into CASSEGLAGGPDTQYF.